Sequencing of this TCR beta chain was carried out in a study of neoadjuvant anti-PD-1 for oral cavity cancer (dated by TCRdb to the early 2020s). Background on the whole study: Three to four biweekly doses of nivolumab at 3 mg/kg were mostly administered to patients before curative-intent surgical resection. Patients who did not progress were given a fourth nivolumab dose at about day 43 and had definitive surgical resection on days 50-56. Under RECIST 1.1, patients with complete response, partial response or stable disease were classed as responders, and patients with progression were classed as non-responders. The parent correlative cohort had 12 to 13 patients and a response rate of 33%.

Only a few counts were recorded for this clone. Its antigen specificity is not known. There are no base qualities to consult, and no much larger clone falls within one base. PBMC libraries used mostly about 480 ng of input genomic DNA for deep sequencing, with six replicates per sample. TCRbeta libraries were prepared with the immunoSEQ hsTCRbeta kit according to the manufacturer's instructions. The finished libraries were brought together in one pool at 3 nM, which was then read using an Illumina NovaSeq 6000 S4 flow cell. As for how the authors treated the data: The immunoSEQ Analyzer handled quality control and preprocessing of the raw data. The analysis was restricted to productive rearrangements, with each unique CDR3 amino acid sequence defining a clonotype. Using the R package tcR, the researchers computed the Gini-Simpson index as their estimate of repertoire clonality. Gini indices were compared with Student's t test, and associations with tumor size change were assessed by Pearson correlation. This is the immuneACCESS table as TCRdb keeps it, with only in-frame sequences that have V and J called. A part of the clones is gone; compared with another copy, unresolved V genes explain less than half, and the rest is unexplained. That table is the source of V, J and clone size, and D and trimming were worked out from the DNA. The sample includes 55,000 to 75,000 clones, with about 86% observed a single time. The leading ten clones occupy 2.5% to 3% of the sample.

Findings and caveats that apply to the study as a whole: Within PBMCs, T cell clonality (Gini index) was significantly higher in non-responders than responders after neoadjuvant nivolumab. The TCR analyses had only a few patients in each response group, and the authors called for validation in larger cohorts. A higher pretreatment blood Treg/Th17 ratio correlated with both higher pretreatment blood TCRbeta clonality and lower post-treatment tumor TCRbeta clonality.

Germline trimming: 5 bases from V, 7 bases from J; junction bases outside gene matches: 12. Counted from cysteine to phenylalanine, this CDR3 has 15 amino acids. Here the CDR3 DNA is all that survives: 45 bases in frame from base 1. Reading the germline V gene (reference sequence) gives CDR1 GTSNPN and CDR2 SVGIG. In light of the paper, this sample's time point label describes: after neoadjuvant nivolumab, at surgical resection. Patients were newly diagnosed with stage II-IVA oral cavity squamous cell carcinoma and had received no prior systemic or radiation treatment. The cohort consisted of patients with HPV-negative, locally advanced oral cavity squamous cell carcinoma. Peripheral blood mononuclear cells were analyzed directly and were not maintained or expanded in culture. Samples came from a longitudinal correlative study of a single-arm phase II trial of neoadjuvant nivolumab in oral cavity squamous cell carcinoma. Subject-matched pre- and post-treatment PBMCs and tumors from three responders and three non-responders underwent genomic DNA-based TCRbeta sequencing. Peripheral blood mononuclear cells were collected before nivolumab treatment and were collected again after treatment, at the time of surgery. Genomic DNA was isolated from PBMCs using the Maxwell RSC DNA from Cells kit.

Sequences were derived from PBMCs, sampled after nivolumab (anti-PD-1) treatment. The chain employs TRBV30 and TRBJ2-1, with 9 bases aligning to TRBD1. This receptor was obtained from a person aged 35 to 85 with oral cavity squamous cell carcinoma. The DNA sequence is TGTGCCTGGGACCCGAAATCACAGGGGGCGAATGAGCAGTTCTTC. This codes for CAWDPKSQGANEQFF. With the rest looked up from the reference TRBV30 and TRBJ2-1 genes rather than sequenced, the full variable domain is SQTIHQWPATLVQPVGSPLSLECTVEGTSNPNLYWYRQAAGRGLQLLFYSVGIGQISSEVPQNLSASRPQDRQFILSSKKLLLSDSGFYLCAWDPKSQGANEQFFGPGTRLTVL.